The 21 T cell receptor beta chains listed next were all sequenced from one sample in a study of T cells in tuberculosis. The protocol was immunoSEQ multiplex PCR, while the TCRdb copy is restricted to in-frame clones and leaves out a portion. The table records tens of thousands of clones, about nine tenths of them present only once. Cells were sorted from thawed PBMC rested overnight and stained with GMM-loaded CD1B tetramer, viability dye and anti-CD3. C32 glucose monomycolate from Rhodococcus equi was loaded onto the CD1B tetramers. The sample consisted of CD1b-GMM tetramer-negative cells sorted from PBMCs. Receptors originate from an adult woman with latent tuberculosis.

The chain combines TRBV19 with TRBJ2-5; 9 nucleotides agree with TRBD2. The CDR3 runs to 18 residues. Germline V gene data show CDR1 as LNHDA and CDR2 as SQIVND (reference sequence). V lost 3 bases to trimming and J lost 4 bases; unmatched junction nucleotides: 15. The CDR3 here is CASSIRMRGGFSAETQYF. As DNA, the CDR3 is TGTGCCAGTAGTATCCGAATGCGGGGGGGCTTTTCGGCAGAGACCCAGTACTTC.

The rearrangement links TRBV19 to TRBJ1-1, with D perhaps matching TRBD1 (6 bases). Trimming cost V 7 bases and J 1 base, with 10 bases left between them. The CDR3 length is 13 residues. Germline V gene lookup returns CDR1 LNHDA and CDR2 SQIVND (reference sequence). The CDR3 DNA is TGTGCCAGTATTGGCAGGGGGAACACTGAAGCTTTCTTT. It is translated as CASIGRGNTEAFF.

V is TRBV18 and J is TRBJ2-3, with 12 bases that match TRBD2. Germline V lookup: CDR1 KGHSH, CDR2 LQKENI. With V trimmed by 5 bases and J by 4 bases, 13 bases remained unmatched. The CDR3 sequence is 18 residues long. In DNA, the CDR3 is TGTGCCAGCTCAGCGCTAGCGGGGGGGCTGGTACCGGCAGATACGCAGTATTTT. Translated: CASSALAGGLVPADTQYF.

The chain joins TRBV6-1 to TRBJ2-7; no definite D call. This CDR3 contains 11 residues. V was trimmed by 5 bases and J by 3 bases, leaving 5 bases between them. CDR1 is MNHNS and CDR2 is SASEGT in the germline V gene. The CDR3 loop is CASSTYYEQYF. In nucleotides, the CDR3 is TGTGCCAGCAGTACATACTACGAGCAGTACTTC.

V and J are TRBV11-2 and TRBJ2-1; 8 nucleotides align to TRBD2. Germline values: CDR1 SGHAT, CDR2 FQNNGV. The J segment lost 4 bases and the V segment lost 9 bases, leaving 8 bases of the junction unmatched. This CDR3 has 14 residues. The CDR3 region has the DNA TGTGCCAGTGCGGTCGGGGGGGGTTACAATGAGCAGTTCTTC. Translated, it gives CASAVGGGYNEQFF. The full variable domain, completed using reference TRBV11-2 and TRBJ2-1, is EAGVAQSPRYKIIEKRQSVAFWCNPISGHATLYWYQQILGQGPKLLIQFQNNGVVDDSQLPKDRFSAERLKGVDSTLKIQPAKLEDSAVYLCASAVGGGYNEQFFGPGTRLTVL.

This rearrangement joins TRBV6-1 to TRBJ2-7, with D possibly matching TRBD1 (5 bases). Germline values: CDR1 MNHNS, CDR2 SASEGT. There are 12 residues in the CDR3. Trimming pared 4 bases from V and 7 bases from J, leaving 11 bases between. CDR3 region: CASSVRVGEQYF. The CDR3 coding sequence is TGTGCCAGCAGTGTCAGGGTGGGAGAGCAGTACTTC.

The V gene is TRBV6-1, the J gene TRBJ1-4; D not certain. V gave up 1 base and J gave up 14 bases, with 11 bases separating them. The CDR3 runs 12 residues. Germline CDR1 MNHNS, CDR2 SASEGT. The CDR3 DNA reads as TGTGCCAGCAGTGAAGGACACTCGTTTCTGTTTTTT. It specifies CASSEGHSFLFF.

This chain uses TRBV29-1 with TRBJ1-1; D gene uncertain. The V end lost 4 bases, the J end lost 3 bases, and 18 bases lay between the germline ends. Looked up from germline, CDR1 is SQVTM and CDR2 is ANQGSEA. There are 15 residues in the CDR3. The CDR3 loop is CSVGWAGWADTEAFF. The CDR3 DNA sequence: TGCAGCGTTGGATGGGCTGGGTGGGCAGACACTGAAGCTTTCTTT.

V usage is TRBV11-2 and J usage is TRBJ2-7; D gene ambiguous. The V gene lost 5 bases and the J gene lost 0 bases, with 8 bases spanning the gap. CDR1 and CDR2 from the germline V gene are SGHAT and FQNNGV. The CDR3 totals 13 residues. The CDR3 DNA is TGTGCCAGCAGCCTTCGTAGCTCCTACGAGCAGTACTTC. Its protein is CASSLRSSYEQYF. Variable domain in full (rest from reference TRBV11-2 and TRBJ2-7): EAGVAQSPRYKIIEKRQSVAFWCNPISGHATLYWYQQILGQGPKLLIQFQNNGVVDDSQLPKDRFSAERLKGVDSTLKIQPAKLEDSAVYLCASSLRSSYEQYFGPGTRLTVT.

This chain uses TRBV7-9 with TRBJ2-7, with 8 bases fitting TRBD1. The V segment lost 4 bases and the J segment 6 bases; nucleotides outside the gene matches: 2. CDR1 and CDR2 from the germline V gene are SEHNR and FQNEAQ (reference sequence). CDR3 length equals 12 residues. The CDR3 sequence is CASSYRGSEQYV. For the CDR3, the DNA is TGTGCCAGCAGCTACAGGGGGAGCGAGCAGTACGTC.

The CDR3 reads CASSPQGARRAFF. CDR3 coding DNA: TGTGCCAGCAGCCCGCAGGGGGCGCGGAGAGCTTTCTTT. V is TRBV7-9 and J is TRBJ1-1; 8 positions match TRBD1. The CDR3 is 13 residues long. CDR1 is SEHNR, CDR2 FQNEAQ, per germline (reference sequence). V lost 5 bases to trimming and J lost 10 bases; unmatched junction nucleotides: 9.

The chain employs TRBV2 and TRBJ2-1; TRBD2 matches at 16 bases. V lost 5 bases, J lost 9 bases, and 10 bases stayed unmatched. The CDR3 is 17 amino acids. CDR1 and CDR2 from the germline V gene are SNHLY and FYNNEI. Here the CDR3 reads CASSQGTSGGAQGEQFF. CDR3 in DNA: TGTGCCAGCAGTCAAGGGACTAGCGGGGGGGCCCAAGGTGAGCAGTTCTTC.

CDR3 loop: CASKEGLGAPLHF. CDR3 coding DNA: TGTGCCAGTAAGGAGGGCCTCGGGGCACCCCTCCACTTT. The chain employs TRBV19 and TRBJ1-6; D ambiguous. CDR1 is LNHDA and CDR2 is SQIVND in the germline V gene (reference sequence). Trimming removed 7 bases at V and 11 bases at J, with 15 bases between. CDR3 length: 13 residues.

The J gene is TRBJ1-4, the V gene TRBV4-1; D is perhaps TRBD1 (6 bases). V was trimmed by 1 base and J by 8 bases, leaving 14 bases between them. This CDR3 is 15 amino acids long. The V gene's germline CDR1 is MGHRA and CDR2 YSYEKL. CDR3: CASSQVGGVGEKLFF. In nucleotides, the CDR3 is TGCGCCAGCAGCCAAGTAGGGGGGGTCGGGGAAAAACTGTTTTTT.

The J gene is TRBJ1-1, the V gene TRBV30, with TRBD1 identical over 10 bases. Germline V CDR1 and CDR2: GTSNPN, SVGIG (reference sequence). V lost 3 bases and J lost 10; bases outside the gene matches: 5. This CDR3 is 12 amino acids long. In DNA form, the CDR3 reads TGTGCCTGGAGATGGACAGGGGGGCGAGCTTTCTTT. Its protein is CAWRWTGGRAFF.

The chain joins TRBV7-2 to TRBJ2-3, with TRBD2 identical over 9 bases. The CDR3 is 15 residues long. Trimming cost V 5 bases and J 0 bases; bases outside gene matches: 3. Germline lookup yields CDR1 SGHTA and CDR2 FQGNSA. The CDR3 sequence is CASSPTSGSTDTQYF. The CDR3 coding sequence is TGTGCCAGCAGCCCTACTAGCGGGAGCACAGATACGCAGTATTTT.

This clone was recorded only once. V is TRBV2 and J is TRBJ1-1; D may be TRBD1 (5 bases). Per the germline V gene, CDR1 is SNHLY and CDR2 is FYNNEI. This CDR3 contains 13 residues. The V end lost 5 bases, the J end lost 7 bases, and 14 bases lay between the germline ends. The CDR3 spells CASSSRAGGEAFF. The DNA for the CDR3 is TGTGCCAGCAGTTCCAGGGCTGGCGGTGAAGCTTTCTTT.

The chain couples TRBV28 to TRBJ2-7; 9 nucleotides line up with TRBD2. This CDR3 spans 15 amino acids. Germline CDR1 is MDHEN and CDR2 is SYDVKM. V was pared by 5 bases and J by 2 bases, with 7 bases of the junction left unmatched. CDR3 DNA: TGTGCCAGCAGTCCCGCGGGGGGGGACCCCTACGAGCAGTACGTC. It translates to CASSPAGGDPYEQYV.

This CDR3 is CASSHPQGTGELFF. The CDR3 nucleotides read TGCGCCAGCAGCCATCCCCAGGGCACCGGGGAGCTGTTTTTT. The chain couples TRBV4-3 to TRBJ2-2, with TRBD1 as a possible D gene (5 bases). V lost 3 bases to trimming and J lost 4 bases, with 9 bases between them. This CDR3 is 14 amino acids long. Germline V lookup: CDR1 LGHNA, CDR2 YSLEER.

The rearrangement links TRBV15 to TRBJ2-3; 11 bases fit TRBD2. The CDR3 contains 19 residues. The trim removed 0 bases at V and 4 bases at J, leaving 12 bases unmatched. The germline V gene encodes CDR1 LNHNV and CDR2 YYDKDF (reference sequence). CDR3 nucleotide sequence: TGTGCCACCAGCAGAGATAGCGGGGGGGCCCACATATCATCAGATACGCAGTATTTT. This codes for CATSRDSGGAHISSDTQYF.

This clone was detected only once. The chain links TRBV7-9 to TRBJ1-5; D perhaps matches TRBD1 (5 bases). From germline, CDR1 is SEHNR and CDR2 FQNEAQ (reference sequence). The V gene lost 4 bases and the J gene lost 0 bases, with 10 bases spanning the gap. The CDR3 is 15 residues long. The CDR3 nucleotides are TGTGCCAGCAGCTCCAGGGATGGTAGCAATCAGCCCCAGCATTTT. Its protein is CASSSRDGSNQPQHF.